This T cell receptor beta chain derives from a study of blood T cell repertoires in COVID-19. As for the study in general: PBMCs, B-cell-depleted T cells, or T cells provided the cDNA or gDNA that made up the material.

Only in-frame clones appear in the TCRdb table, and some are missing; sequencing was by immunoSEQ multiplex PCR. The sample includes about 190,000 clones, 75% to 85% of them seen just once. The CDR3 loop spans 16 amino acids. With 6 bases removed from V and 7 bases from J, the gap between germline ends came to 25 bases. Germline lookup yields CDR1 SQVTM and CDR2 ANQGSEA. The sequencing sample was made of PBMCs or T cells enriched from blood (not recorded which). The chain has TRBV29-1 and TRBJ1-5, with D perhaps matching TRBD1 (6 bases). This TCR was recovered from a woman in her 50s with acute COVID-19. CDR3 nucleotide sequence: TGCAGCGTGACCGCGGGGGGAGGGGGAGGCTACCAGCCCCAGCATTTT. Protein sequence: CSVTAGGGGGYQPQHF. Full variable domain (missing parts from reference TRBV29-1 and TRBJ1-5): SAVISQKPSRDICQRGTSLTIQCQVDSQVTMMFWYRQQPGQSLTLIATANQGSEATYESGFVIDKFPISRPNLTFSTLTVSNMSPEDSSIYLCSVTAGGGGGYQPQHFGDGTRLSIL.